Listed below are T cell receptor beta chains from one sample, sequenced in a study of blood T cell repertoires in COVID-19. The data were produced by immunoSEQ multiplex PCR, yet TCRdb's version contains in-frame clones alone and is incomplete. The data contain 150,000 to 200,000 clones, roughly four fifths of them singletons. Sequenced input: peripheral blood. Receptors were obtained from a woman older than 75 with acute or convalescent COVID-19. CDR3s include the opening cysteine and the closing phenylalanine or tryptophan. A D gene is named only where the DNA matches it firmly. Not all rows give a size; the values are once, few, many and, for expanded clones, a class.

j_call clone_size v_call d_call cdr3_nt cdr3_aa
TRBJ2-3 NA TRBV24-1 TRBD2 TGTGCCACCAGTGTCAAGCGGGGTGGCACAGATACGCAGTATTTT CATSVKRGGTDTQYF
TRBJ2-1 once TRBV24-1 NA TGTGCCACCAGTGAGCTAGATGAGCAGTTCTTC CATSELDEQFF
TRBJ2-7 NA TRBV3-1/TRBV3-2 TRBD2 TGTGCCAGCAGCCCGGGACTTCTAGCGGCCGAGCAGTACTTC CASSPGLLAAEQYF
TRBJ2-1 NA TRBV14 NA TGTGCCAGCAGCCCTCGACTAGGCCCCAATGAGCAGTTCTTC CASSPRLGPNEQFF
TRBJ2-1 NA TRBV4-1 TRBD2 TGCGCCAGCACACCGCTAGCGGGGGGGCCGAATGAGCAGTTCTTC CASTPLAGGPNEQFF
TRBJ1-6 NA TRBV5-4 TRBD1 TGTGCCAGCAGCTCCCGACAGGGGGATAATTCACCCCTCCACTTT CASSSRQGDNSPLHF
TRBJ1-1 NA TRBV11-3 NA TGTGCCAGCAGCCGCGCGGAGGGGAACACTGAAGCTTTCTTT CASSRAEGNTEAFF
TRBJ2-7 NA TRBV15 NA TGTGCCACCAGCAGAGGGAGGCCGGGACAAACTTACGAGCAGTACTTC CATSRGRPGQTYEQYF
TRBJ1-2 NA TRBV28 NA TGTGCCAGCAGACGTCCGAGTGGGGCACGTAACTATGGCTACACCTTC CASRRPSGARNYGYTF
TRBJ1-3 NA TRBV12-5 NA TGTGCTAGTGGTTTTAGCCACTCTGGAAACACCATATATTTT CASGFSHSGNTIYF
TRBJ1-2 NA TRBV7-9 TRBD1 TGTGCCAGCAGCCTCCGGGACAGGGAATATGGCTACACCTTC CASSLRDREYGYTF
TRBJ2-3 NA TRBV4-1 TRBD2 TGCGCCAGCAGCCAAGCCCAACCGGGACTAGCGGGGGGGGCCGACACAGATACGCAGTATTTT CASSQAQPGLAGGADTDTQYF
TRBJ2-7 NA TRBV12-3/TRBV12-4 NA TGTGCCAGCAGTCCCAGACAAGACTACGAGCAGTACTTC CASSPRQDYEQYF
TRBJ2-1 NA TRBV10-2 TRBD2 TGCGCCAGCAGTGAGCTGGCTAGCGGGAGAAAGGGCTCCTACAATGAGCAGTTCTTC CASSELASGRKGSYNEQFF
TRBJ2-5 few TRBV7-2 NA TGTGCCAGCAGCTCGGACAGTAAAGAGACCCAGTACTTC CASSSDSKETQYF
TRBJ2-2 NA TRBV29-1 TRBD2 TGCAGCGCCGAGGCGGGACTAGTCCGGGAGCTGTTTTTT CSAEAGLVRELFF
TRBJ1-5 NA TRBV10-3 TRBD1 TGTGCCATCAGTGACACAGGGGAGCCCCAGCATTTT CAISDTGEPQHF
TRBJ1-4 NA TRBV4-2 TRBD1 TGTGCCAGCAGCCAAAAGGACAGGGCCCTTAATGAAAAACTGTTTTTT CASSQKDRALNEKLFF
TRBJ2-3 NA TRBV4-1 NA TGCGCCAGCAGCCAAGAGCGGGTCCGTAGCACAGATACGCAGTATTTT CASSQERVRSTDTQYF
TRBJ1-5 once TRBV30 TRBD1 TGTGCCTGGAGTGTCTCCCGGGACAGGGGGCGATTTCAGCCCCAGCATTTT CAWSVSRDRGRFQPQHF
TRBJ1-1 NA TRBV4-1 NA TGCGCCAGCAGCCAAGGGAACCAGGGTGAAGCTTTCTTT CASSQGNQGEAFF
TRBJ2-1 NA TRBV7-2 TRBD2 TGTGCCAGCAGCTTAGCTCTAGCGGGGGTCAATGAGCAGTTCTTC CASSLALAGVNEQFF
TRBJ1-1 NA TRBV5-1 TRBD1 TGCGCCAGCAGCTTGGGGACAGGGAGGAGCGAAGCTTTCTTT CASSLGTGRSEAFF
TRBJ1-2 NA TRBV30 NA TGTGCCTGGAGTGTGCAGTCTTATGGCTACACCTTC CAWSVQSYGYTF
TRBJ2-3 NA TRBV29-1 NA TGCAGCGTCGATAGCGGAAATACGCAGTATTTT CSVDSGNTQYF
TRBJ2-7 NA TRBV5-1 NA TGCGCCAGCAGCTTGGCCGATGACTCGTTCTACGAGCAGTACTTC CASSLADDSFYEQYF
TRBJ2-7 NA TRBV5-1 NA TGCGCCAGCAGCTTGGATTCCCTCTCCTACGAGCAGTACTTC CASSLDSLSYEQYF
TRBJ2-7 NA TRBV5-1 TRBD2 TGCGCCAGCAGCCTGGGACTAGCGGGGGCCTCCTACGAGCAGTACTTC CASSLGLAGASYEQYF
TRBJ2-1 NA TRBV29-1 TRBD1 TGCAGCGCCGCAACCGGGACAGGGAGGAATGAGCAGTTCTTC CSAATGTGRNEQFF
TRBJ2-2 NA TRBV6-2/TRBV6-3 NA TGTGCCAGCAGCCCTCAAATTGCGGAGATAAACACCGGGGAGCTGTTTTTT CASSPQIAEINTGELFF
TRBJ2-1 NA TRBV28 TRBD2 TGTGCCAGCAGGGGACTAGCGGGAGGCTCCTCCAATGAGCAGTTCTTC CASRGLAGGSSNEQFF
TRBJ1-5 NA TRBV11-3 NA TGTGCCGGCCCAGGACGGGAAAGCAATCAGCCCCAGCATTTT CAGPGRESNQPQHF
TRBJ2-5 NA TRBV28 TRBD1 TGTGCCAGCAGCTCAGACGGACAGGGTTGGGAGACCCAGTACTTC CASSSDGQGWETQYF
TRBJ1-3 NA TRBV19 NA TGTGCCACCCTTCCACAGGGTTCTGGAAACACCATATATTTT CATLPQGSGNTIYF
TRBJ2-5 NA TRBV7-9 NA TGTGCCAGCAGCCGACGGCACACAGGGTGGGACCCCCAAGAGACCCAGTACTTC CASSRRHTGWDPQETQYF
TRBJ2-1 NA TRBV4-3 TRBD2 TGCGCCAGCAGCCAAGATAGGGCGGGGGGACCTTACAATGAGCAGTTCTTC CASSQDRAGGPYNEQFF
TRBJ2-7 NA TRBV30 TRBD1 TGTGCCGGATCGAGACAGGGGGCCTACGAGCAGTACTTC CAGSRQGAYEQYF
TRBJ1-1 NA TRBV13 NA TGTGCCAGCAGCCTGACAGTTCGGTCTGAAGCTTTCTTT CASSLTVRSEAFF
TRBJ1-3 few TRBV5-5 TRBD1 TGTGCCAGCAGCCCCGCCGACAGGGGGCCAGGAAACACCATATATTTT CASSPADRGPGNTIYF
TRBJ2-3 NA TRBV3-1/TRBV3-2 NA TGTGCCAGCAGCCCCCCGGGCACAGATACGCAGTATTTT CASSPPGTDTQYF
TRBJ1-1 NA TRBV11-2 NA TGTGCCAGCAGCCGGGGGAGGAACACTGAAGCTTTCTTT CASSRGRNTEAFF
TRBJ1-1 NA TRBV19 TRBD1 TGTGCCAGTAGTATTCAGATGACAGGGTTCAACACTGAAGCTTTCTTT CASSIQMTGFNTEAFF
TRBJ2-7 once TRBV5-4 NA TGTGCCAGCAGCGAGGGACTGGGGGGCGAGCAGTACTTC CASSEGLGGEQYF
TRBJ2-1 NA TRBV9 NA TGTGCCAGCAGCTTACAGGGAAGGGGCGATGAGCAGTTCTTC CASSLQGRGDEQFF
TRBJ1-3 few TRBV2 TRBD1 TGTGCCAGCAATCAGGGGGCGCCTGGAAACACCATATATTTT CASNQGAPGNTIYF
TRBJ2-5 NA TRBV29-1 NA TGCAGCGTTGAGCGAGTATCGGGGGAGACCCAGTACTTC CSVERVSGETQYF
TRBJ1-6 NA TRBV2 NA TGTGCCAGCTCGGGACTTAGCTCCTATAATTCACCCCTCCACTTT CASSGLSSYNSPLHF
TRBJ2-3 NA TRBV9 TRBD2 TGTGCCAGCAGCGCGGGGACTAGCGGGAGGGCCCTCACAGATACGCAGTATTTT CASSAGTSGRALTDTQYF
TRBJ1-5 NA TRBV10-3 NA TGTGCCACCAAGCTCGGCAGGGAGGATCAGCCCCAGCATTTT CATKLGREDQPQHF
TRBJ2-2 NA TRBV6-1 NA TGTGCCAGCAGTTCAACCGGGGAGCTGTTTTTT CASSSTGELFF